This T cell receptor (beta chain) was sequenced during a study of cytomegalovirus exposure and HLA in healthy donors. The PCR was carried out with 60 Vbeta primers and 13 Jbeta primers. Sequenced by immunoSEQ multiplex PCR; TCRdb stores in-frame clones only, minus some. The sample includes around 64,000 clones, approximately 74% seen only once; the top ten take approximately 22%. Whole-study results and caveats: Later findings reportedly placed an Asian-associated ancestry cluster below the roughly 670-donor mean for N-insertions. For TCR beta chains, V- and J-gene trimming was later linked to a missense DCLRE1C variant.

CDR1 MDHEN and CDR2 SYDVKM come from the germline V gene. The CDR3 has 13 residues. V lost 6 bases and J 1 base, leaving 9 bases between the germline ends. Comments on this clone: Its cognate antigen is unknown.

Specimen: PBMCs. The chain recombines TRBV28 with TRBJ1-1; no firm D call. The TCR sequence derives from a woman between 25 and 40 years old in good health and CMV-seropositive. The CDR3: CASSRLSNTEAFF. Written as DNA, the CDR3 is TGTGCCAGCAGCCGACTGTCGAACACTGAAGCTTTCTTT.